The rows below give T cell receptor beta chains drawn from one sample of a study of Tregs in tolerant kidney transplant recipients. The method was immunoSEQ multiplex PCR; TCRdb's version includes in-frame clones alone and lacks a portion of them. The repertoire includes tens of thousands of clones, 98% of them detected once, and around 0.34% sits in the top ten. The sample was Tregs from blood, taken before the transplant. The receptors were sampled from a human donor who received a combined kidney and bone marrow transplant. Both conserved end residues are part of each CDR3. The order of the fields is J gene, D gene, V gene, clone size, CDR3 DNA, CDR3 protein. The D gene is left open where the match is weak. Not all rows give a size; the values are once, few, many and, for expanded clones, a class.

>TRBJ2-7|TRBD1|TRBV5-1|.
TGCGCCAGCAGCTTGGCCCAGGACAGGGGCTACGAGCAGTACTTC
CASSLAQDRGYEQYF
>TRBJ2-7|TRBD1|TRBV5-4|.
TGTGCCAGCAGCCACATACAGGGGGTCTCCTACGAGCAGTACTTC
CASSHIQGVSYEQYF
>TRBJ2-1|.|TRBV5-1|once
TGCGCCAGCAGCTCCTTGACTGGCAATGAGCAGTTCTTC
CASSSLTGNEQFF
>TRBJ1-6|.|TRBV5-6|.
TGTGCCAGCAGCTTGAACAGGCTCTTGACACCCCTCCACTTT
CASSLNRLLTPLHF
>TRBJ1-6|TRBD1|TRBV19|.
TGTGCCAGTAGTACGACAGGGGGCCATTCACCCCTCCACTTT
CASSTTGGHSPLHF
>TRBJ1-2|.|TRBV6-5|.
TGTGCCAGCAGTGGTGACAAGTATGGCTACACCTTC
CASSGDKYGYTF
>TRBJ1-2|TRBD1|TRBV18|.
TGTGCCAGCTCACCGACAGGGGGCGTCTATGGCTACACCTTC
CASSPTGGVYGYTF
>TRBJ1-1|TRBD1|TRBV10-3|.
TGTGCCATCAGCACAGGACAGGGGAGCACTGAAGCTTTCTTT
CAISTGQGSTEAFF
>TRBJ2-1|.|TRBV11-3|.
TGTGCCAGCAGCTTAGAGTCGGTCGGAGGGCATGAGCAGTTCTTC
CASSLESVGGHEQFF
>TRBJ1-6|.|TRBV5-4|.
TGTGCCAGCAGCTTGGGTGGAGCAGGGTCCGTTAGTTCACCCCTCCACTTT
CASSLGGAGSVSSPLHF
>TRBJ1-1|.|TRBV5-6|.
TGTGCCAGCAGTCTATTCGCAGGTGAAGCTTTCTTT
CASSLFAGEAFF
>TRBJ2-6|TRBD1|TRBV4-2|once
TGTGCCAGCAGCCAAGATTGGGGGACAGGGGTGTCTGGGGCCAACGTCCTGACTTTC
CASSQDWGTGVSGANVLTF
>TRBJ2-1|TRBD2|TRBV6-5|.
TGTGCCAGCAGTTACGTAGCGGGAGGGCCCTACAATGAGCAGTTCTTC
CASSYVAGGPYNEQFF
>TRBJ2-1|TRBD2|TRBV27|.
TGTGCCAGCAGTTTTTTGGCGGGGGGTGAGCAGTTCTTC
CASSFLAGGEQFF
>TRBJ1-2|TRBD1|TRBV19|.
TGTGCCAGTAGTATCGGCAGGGGGTGGTTAGGGGGCTACACCTTC
CASSIGRGWLGGYTF
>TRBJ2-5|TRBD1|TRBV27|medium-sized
TGTGCCAGCAGTCCGATGGACAGGGGTTTCCAAGAGACCCAGTACTTC
CASSPMDRGFQETQYF
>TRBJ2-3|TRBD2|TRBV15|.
TGTGCCACCAGCGCTAGGAGCGGGGTGACAGATACGCAGTATTTT
CATSARSGVTDTQYF
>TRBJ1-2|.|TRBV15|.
TGTGCCACCAGCCTCTCAGGGGCCCTCTATGGCTACACCTTC
CATSLSGALYGYTF
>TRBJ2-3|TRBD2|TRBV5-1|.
TGCGCCAGCAGCTTGGTCCAGAGCGGGGGTTCCACAGATACGCAGTATTTT
CASSLVQSGGSTDTQYF
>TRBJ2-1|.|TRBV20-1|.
TGCAGTGTCAGTGGCAATGAGCAGTTCTTC
CSVSGNEQFF
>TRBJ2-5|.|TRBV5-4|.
TGTGCCAGCAGCTTGGCCCCGGGGGGCCCCCAAGAGACCCAGTACTTC
CASSLAPGGPQETQYF
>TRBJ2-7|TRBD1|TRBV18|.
TGTGCCAGCTCACCACCCGGGACAGCCTACGAGCAGTACTTC
CASSPPGTAYEQYF
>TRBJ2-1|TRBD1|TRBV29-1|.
TGCAGCGTTGAAACGGGACAGGGAATCAATGAGCAGTTCTTC
CSVETGQGINEQFF
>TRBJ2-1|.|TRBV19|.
TGTGCCAGTAGTAAGGGGCGGCGGTGGGATGAGCAGTTCTTC
CASSKGRRWDEQFF
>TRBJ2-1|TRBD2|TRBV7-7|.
TGTGCCAGCAGCTTAGTCCCCCAGCGGGGGACCAATGAGCAGTTCTTC
CASSLVPQRGTNEQFF
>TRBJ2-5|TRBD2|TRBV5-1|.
TGCGCCAGCAGTAGGGGCGGGAGAATCGCCGGAGAGACCCAGTACTTC
CASSRGGRIAGETQYF
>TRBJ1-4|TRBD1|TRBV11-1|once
TGTGCCAGCAGCAGAAGGGGGCGAGGAAAACTGTTTTTT
CASSRRGRGKLFF
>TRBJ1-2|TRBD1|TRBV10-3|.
TGTGCCATCAGCCCGGGACAGGGGTATGGCTACACCTTC
CAISPGQGYGYTF
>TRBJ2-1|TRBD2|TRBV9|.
TGTGCCAGCAGCTCCCCTAGCGGAAGACCCTACAATGAGCAGTTCTTC
CASSSPSGRPYNEQFF
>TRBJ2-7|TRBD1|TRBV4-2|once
TGTGCCAGCAGCCAACGCCGGGACAGGGCCTCCGAGCAGTACTTC
CASSQRRDRASEQYF
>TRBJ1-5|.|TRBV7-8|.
TGTGCCAGCAGCTTAGACCACAGTAGCAATCAGCCCCAGCATTTT
CASSLDHSSNQPQHF
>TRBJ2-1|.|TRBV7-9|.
TGTGCCAGCAGGGCTAGCGAAAGATGGAATGAGCAGTTCTTC
CASRASERWNEQFF
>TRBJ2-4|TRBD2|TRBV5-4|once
TGTGCCAGCAGCTTGGCCCCGACGGGGAGGGATAACATTCAGTACTTC
CASSLAPTGRDNIQYF
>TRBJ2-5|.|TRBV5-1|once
TGCGCCAGCAGCTTGACTCGACCGGGGGAGACCCAGTACTTC
CASSLTRPGETQYF
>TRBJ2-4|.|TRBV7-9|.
TGTGCCAGCAGCTCCCAGGGAAACATTCAGTACTTC
CASSSQGNIQYF
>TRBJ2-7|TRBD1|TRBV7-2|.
TGTGCCAGCAGCCCCGGGACAGGGGCCTACGAGCAGTACTTC
CASSPGTGAYEQYF
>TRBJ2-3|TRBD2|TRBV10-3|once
TGTGCCATCAGACCGGGACTAGGGATTGTTAGAAAGGATACGCAGTATTTT
CAIRPGLGIVRKDTQYF